This TCR beta chain was observed in a study of blood T cell repertoires in COVID-19. Study summary: PBMCs, B-cell-depleted T cells, or T cells were the source of the cDNA or gDNA that made up the material.

V lost 6 bases to trimming and J lost 6 bases; unmatched junction nucleotides: 4. Germline V gene data show CDR1 as LNHDA and CDR2 as SQIVND (reference sequence). The CDR3 has 13 residues. Each participant's cohort was designated according to participant-reported clinical history. TCRdb's table, derived via immunoSEQ multiplex PCR, lists solely in-frame clones and lacks some. The profile shows 200,000 to 250,000 clones, over 65% of them singletons. The sample was PBMCs or T cells enriched from blood (not recorded which). The sequence was obtained from a woman in her sixties or seventies who had recovered from COVID-19. The chain carries TRBV19 and TRBJ2-1; 8 nucleotides line up with TRBD1. Written as DNA, the CDR3 is TGTGCCAGTAGCCTGGACAGGGCCAATGAGCAGTTCTTC. Encoded protein: CASSLDRANEQFF.